The next 30 T cell receptor beta chains were all read from a single sample in a study of blood T cell repertoires in COVID-19. The method was immunoSEQ multiplex PCR; TCRdb's version includes in-frame clones alone and lacks a portion of them. The sample holds 150,000 to 200,000 clones, approximately 85% seen once. The specimen sequenced was peripheral blood. These receptors were obtained from a woman aged 80 or older with acute or convalescent COVID-19.

V is TRBV9 and J is TRBJ2-1; D uncertain. Germline V gene data show CDR1 as SGDLS and CDR2 as YYNGEE. This CDR3 is built from 16 residues. Trimming left V 0 bases short and J 0 bases short, with 10 bases between. The CDR3 DNA sequence: TGTGCCAGCAGCGTAGCTGAGCGAACCTCCTACAATGAGCAGTTCTTC. This encodes CASSVAERTSYNEQFF.

This clone was counted a single time. The chain links TRBV11-2 to TRBJ1-2, with 7 bases fitting TRBD1. Germline V gives CDR1 SGHAT, CDR2 FQNNGV. The CDR3 contains 16 residues. The trim removed 1 base at V and 4 bases at J, leaving 9 bases unmatched. CDR3 sequence (DNA): TGTGCCAGCAGCTTAGCTGGGACAGCAGCCCCCTATGGCTACACCTTC. This sequence encodes CASSLAGTAAPYGYTF.

About this clone: Within the sample, other DNA sequences also encode this same CDR3. The genes are TRBV9 and TRBJ2-5; 13 nucleotides match TRBD2. CDR3 length: 15 amino acids. V trimming: 4 bases; J trimming: 5 bases; junction bases outside the gene matches: 5. CDR1 is SGDLS, CDR2 YYNGEE, per germline. CDR3 protein: CASSLGLAGVETQYF. CDR3 nucleotides: TGTGCCAGCAGCCTAGGACTAGCGGGGGTTGAGACCCAGTACTTC.

The gene calls are TRBV6-2 or TRBV6-3 and TRBJ1-3; no clear D. The germline V gene encodes CDR1 MNHEY and CDR2 SVGEGT. The CDR3 covers 16 residues. V lost 2 bases and J 1 base, leaving 12 bases between the germline ends. CDR3 in amino acids: CASSYASTGSGNTIYF. Written as DNA, the CDR3 is TGTGCCAGCAGTTACGCCTCAACGGGGTCTGGAAACACCATATATTTT.

J is TRBJ1-1 and V is TRBV18; D is perhaps TRBD1 (6 bases). Between the trimmed V and J ends, which lost 5 bases and 1 base, there was a span of 11 bases. This CDR3 has 14 residues. Germline CDR1 and CDR2: KGHSH and LQKENI. CDR3 loop: CASSTTGWNTEAFF. The CDR3, as DNA: TGTGCCAGCTCAACGACAGGATGGAACACTGAAGCTTTCTTT. The complete variable domain, with remaining parts taken from reference TRBV18 and TRBJ1-1, reads NAGVMQNPRHLVRRRGQEARLRCSPMKGHSHVYWYRQLPEEGLKFMVYLQKENIIDESGMPKERFSAEFPKEGPSILRIQQVVRGDSAAYFCASSTTGWNTEAFFGQGTRLTVV.

This chain's CDR3 is CASSRRIPGQGNTEAFF. The CDR3 nucleotides are TGTGCCAGTAGTAGGAGAATCCCGGGACAGGGTAACACTGAAGCTTTCTTT. This rearrangement joins TRBV19 to TRBJ1-1, with TRBD1 identical over 9 bases. The CDR3 has 17 residues. V dropped 4 bases and J dropped 2; count of bases not matched to a gene: 11. Germline V gene lookup returns CDR1 LNHDA and CDR2 SQIVND (reference sequence).

J is TRBJ2-1 and V is TRBV7-2, with 8 bases matching TRBD1. CDR3 length: 15 residues. V trimming: 5 bases; J trimming: 4 bases; junction bases outside the gene matches: 7. CDR1 and CDR2 from the germline V gene are SGHTA and FQGNSA. CDR3: CASSPDRGDYNEQFF. CDR3 DNA: TGTGCCAGCAGCCCCGACAGGGGTGATTACAATGAGCAGTTCTTC.

The V and J genes are TRBV30 and TRBJ1-6; 7 bases map to TRBD1. The CDR3 has 14 amino acids. With V trimmed by 3 bases and J by 10 bases, 9 bases remained unmatched. CDR1 and CDR2 (germline): GTSNPN, SVGIG (reference sequence). CDR3 sequence reads: CAWSYDRVISPLHF. CDR3 coding DNA: TGTGCCTGGAGCTACGACAGGGTTATCTCACCCCTCCACTTT.

This clone was seen a few times. The CDR3 DNA follows: TGTGCCAGTAGTATGGCAGGGGGCACCGGGGAGCTGTTTTTT. Its translation is CASSMAGGTGELFF. The chain employs TRBV19 and TRBJ2-2, with TRBD1 identical over 7 bases. This CDR3 has 14 residues. Per the germline V gene, CDR1 is LNHDA and CDR2 is SQIVND (reference sequence). Unmatched junction bases numbered 2, after V lost 3 bases and J lost 4 bases.

V gene TRBV19 combines with J gene TRBJ1-2; D possibly corresponds to TRBD1 (5 bases). The CDR3 has 15 residues. The germline V and J ends were trimmed by 7 bases and 4 bases, with 19 bases remaining between them. Per the germline V gene, CDR1 is LNHDA and CDR2 is SQIVND (reference sequence). CDR3 loop: CASTIGRGGVYGYTF. The DNA of the CDR3 is TGTGCCAGTACCATAGGGCGGGGCGGAGTCTATGGCTACACCTTC.

The chain combines TRBV11-2 with TRBJ1-5, with D perhaps matching TRBD1 (5 bases). The CDR3 is 13 residues long. CDR1 and CDR2 from the germline V gene are SGHAT and FQNNGV. Trimming cost V 6 bases and J 3 bases, with 9 bases left between them. CDR3 nucleotides: TGTGCCAGCAGGGGGGGGGTCAATCAGCCCCAGCATTTT. Encoded protein: CASRGGVNQPQHF.

V gene TRBV30 combines with J gene TRBJ2-1; tentative D call: TRBD2 (6 bases). This CDR3 spans 16 amino acids. Germline V gives CDR1 GTSNPN, CDR2 SVGIG (reference sequence). V was pared by 0 bases and J by 9 bases, with 21 bases between. CDR3: CAWSVWGAGVRGEQFF. As DNA, the CDR3 is TGTGCCTGGAGTGTATGGGGAGCGGGCGTCCGGGGTGAGCAGTTCTTC.

The V call is TRBV30, the J call TRBJ1-2; weak D call: TRBD1 (5 bases). CDR3 size: 12 residues. V was shortened by 4 bases and J by 4 bases, with 10 bases between the two germline ends. CDR1 is GTSNPN and CDR2 is SVGIG in the germline V gene (reference sequence). The CDR3 is CAWTRGGYGYTF. In DNA, the CDR3 is TGTGCCTGGACCCGGGGGGGCTATGGCTACACCTTC.

The genes are TRBV7-9 and TRBJ2-1; TRBD2 agrees at 7 bases. The V gene's germline CDR1 is SEHNR and CDR2 FQNEAQ (reference sequence). V gave up 2 bases and J gave up 3 bases; unmatched junction bases: 10. This CDR3 region has 17 residues. The chain's CDR3 is CASSLRLGRGNYNEQFF. CDR3 nucleotide sequence: TGTGCCAGCAGCTTACGGTTGGGGCGGGGGAACTACAATGAGCAGTTCTTC.

The chain employs TRBV4-1 and TRBJ2-3, with TRBD2 matching 9 bases. CDR3 length equals 16 residues. V was pared by 4 bases and J by 3 bases, with 8 bases of the junction left unmatched. CDR1 and CDR2 from the germline V gene are MGHRA and YSYEKL. In DNA form, the CDR3 reads TGCGCCAGCAGCCCCCGGGCTAGCGGGATAACAGATACGCAGTATTTT. It yields the protein CASSPRASGITDTQYF.

DNA for the CDR3: TGTGCCAGTAGTGCCACAGGGAGAGAGGGCTACACCTTC. It specifies CASSATGREGYTF. The chain is built from TRBV19 and TRBJ1-2; D is perhaps TRBD1 (6 bases). CDR3 length: 13 residues. CDR1 is LNHDA, CDR2 SQIVND, per germline (reference sequence). The V and J ends lost 5 bases and 8 bases respectively, with 15 bases between them.

The chain employs TRBV9 and TRBJ2-5; 7 bases line up with TRBD2. The CDR3 covers 16 residues. CDR1 is SGDLS, CDR2 YYNGEE, per germline. The V and J ends lost 3 bases and 4 bases, in that order; junction bases with no gene match: 12. The CDR3 DNA reads as TGTGCCAGCAGCGGAGCTTCTGGGAGGGGTGGAGAGACCCAGTACTTC. As protein: CASSGASGRGGETQYF.

The V call is TRBV5-1, the J call TRBJ2-2, with TRBD1 matching 8 bases. Germline loops: CDR1 SGHRS, CDR2 YFSETQ. After removal of 2 bases from V and 3 bases from J, the junction contained 9 bases not matched to a gene. The length of the CDR3 is 17 residues. CDR3 residues: CASSFVGQGPHTGELFF. In nucleotides, the CDR3 is TGCGCCAGCAGCTTTGTTGGACAGGGACCTCACACCGGGGAGCTGTTTTTT.

The chain employs TRBV10-3 and TRBJ2-7; 7 bases are shared with TRBD1. CDR3 length equals 18 residues. From germline, CDR1 is ENHRY and CDR2 SYGVKD. After removal of 2 bases from V and 2 bases from J, the junction contained 15 bases not matched to a gene. The CDR3 coding sequence is TGTGCCATCAGTGAGCCCTCTGGGGTAGGGGGCTTGACCTACGAGCAGTACTTC. Its translation: CAISEPSGVGGLTYEQYF.

V gene TRBV19 combines with J gene TRBJ1-5; D unclear. This CDR3 region has 15 residues. Germline CDR1 and CDR2: LNHDA and SQIVND (reference sequence). Trimming took off 5 bases at V and 1 base at J, with 12 bases between the two ends. The CDR3 DNA reads as TGTGCCAGTAGTCCCCTGGGAGGGAGCAATCAGCCCCAGCATTTT. Translation: CASSPLGGSNQPQHF.

This chain connects TRBV7-2 to TRBJ1-1; 9 positions match TRBD1. Germline V CDR1 and CDR2: SGHTA, FQGNSA. The CDR3 runs 15 residues. The J segment lost 8 bases and the V segment lost 1 base, leaving 8 bases of the junction unmatched. The DNA of the CDR3 is TGTGCCAGCAGCTTAGTCGTCATCGGACAGGGGGAAGCTTTCTTT. Its protein product is CASSLVVIGQGEAFF.

For the CDR3, the DNA is TGTGCCAGCAGTTCCCGGAAAGCTAGCGGGAGCAAAGGCGGGGAGCTGTTTTTT. Its protein is CASSSRKASGSKGGELFF. The V and J genes are TRBV7-2 and TRBJ2-2, with TRBD2 identical over 10 bases. Germline lookup yields CDR1 SGHTA and CDR2 FQGNSA. The CDR3 length is 18 residues. V lost 6 bases and J lost 7; bases outside the gene matches: 17.

CDR3 loop: CASSGQGFPGTEAFF. CDR3 DNA: TGTGCCAGCTCAGGACAGGGTTTTCCGGGGACTGAAGCTTTCTTT. The gene calls are TRBV18 and TRBJ1-1; 8 bases line up with TRBD1. The CDR3 spans 15 residues. Germline lookup yields CDR1 KGHSH and CDR2 LQKENI. J was trimmed by 5 bases and V by 5 bases; bases with no gene match: 10.

V usage is TRBV7-3 and J usage is TRBJ2-3; 12 bases agree with TRBD1. V was clipped by 1 base and J by 3 bases; unmatched bases: 2. This CDR3 has 16 residues. Germline CDR1 is SGHTA and CDR2 is FQGTGA. In DNA, the CDR3 is TGTGCCAGCAGCTTAATGGGACAGGGGGCAACAGATACGCAGTATTTT. Amino acid sequence: CASSLMGQGATDTQYF.

The chain has TRBV6-4 and TRBJ1-2; D is possibly TRBD1 (5 bases). The V and J ends lost 3 bases and 1 base respectively, with 9 bases between them. CDR1 and CDR2 (germline): MRHNA, SNTAGT. The CDR3 consists of 14 residues. DNA for the CDR3: TGTGCCAGCAGTGAGGGGCCGATTAACTATGGCTACACCTTC. This encodes CASSEGPINYGYTF.

The CDR3 DNA follows: TGCGCCAGCAGCTTCTTACAGGGGGCTCACGGAAACACCATATATTTT. Its translation: CASSFLQGAHGNTIYF. The genes are TRBV5-1 and TRBJ1-3; 9 bases are shared with TRBD1. V was pared by 2 bases and J by 4 bases, with 7 bases of the junction left unmatched. Germline assignment: CDR1 SGHRS and CDR2 YFSETQ. The CDR3 runs 16 residues.

The J gene is TRBJ1-3, the V gene TRBV2; unclear D gene. Germline-derived CDR1 and CDR2 are SNHLY and FYNNEI. CDR3 length: 12 residues. V dropped 4 bases and J dropped 6 bases, with 7 bases sitting between them. The chain's CDR3 is CASSVQENTIYF. Written as DNA, the CDR3 is TGTGCCAGCAGTGTCCAGGAAAACACCATATATTTT.

The V and J genes are TRBV19 and TRBJ2-5; 10 bases line up with TRBD2. J was trimmed by 2 bases and V by 7 bases; bases with no gene match: 7. CDR1 and CDR2 (germline): LNHDA, SQIVND (reference sequence). The CDR3 runs to 15 residues. The CDR3 here is CASTSGGGPQETQYF. Written as DNA, the CDR3 is TGTGCCAGTACAAGCGGGGGGGGGCCGCAAGAGACCCAGTACTTC.

The chain has TRBV7-9 and TRBJ1-1; 7 bases map to TRBD1. Germline CDR1 reads SEHNR; CDR2 reads FQNEAQ (reference sequence). The CDR3 is 14 residues long. J lost 6 bases, V lost 5 bases, and 9 bases had no gene match. The CDR3 loop reads CASSHGRQGAEAFF. The CDR3 DNA reads as TGTGCCAGCAGCCACGGAAGACAGGGCGCTGAAGCTTTCTTT.

The gene calls are TRBV12-3 or TRBV12-4 and TRBJ1-2, with D maybe TRBD1 (6 bases). The CDR3 has 13 residues. Trimming cost V 6 bases and J 8 bases, with 16 bases left between them. The CDR3 DNA reads as TGTGCCAGCAGCTTACAGGGTGGCTTAGGCTACACCTTC. The encoded protein is CASSLQGGLGYTF.